This TCR beta chain was sequenced for a study of T cell responses to AZD1222 COVID-19 vaccine. Points on this clone: Its specificity is not known.

Findings of the study overall: The study sampled repertoires only after the peak T cell response. Receipt of two AZD1222 doses was followed by a rise in Spike-specific TCR breadth and depth. The donor group comprised mostly white British people and more females; the analysis possibly underestimated clonal diversity. Nearly half of spike-specific TCRs reportedly go after variant regions that carry no mutations.

Assay: immunoSEQ multiplex PCR; the TCRdb copy retains only in-frame clones and omits some. The sample lists 150,000 to 200,000 clones, 87% seen once, with 2.5% to 3% in the top ten. The V gene end was trimmed by 2 bases and the J gene end by 6 bases; junction bases not matched to a gene: 6. Germline assignment: CDR1 SGHRS and CDR2 YFSETQ. CDR3 size: 14 residues. The TCR sequence derives from an adult in good health. The V call is TRBV5-1, the J call TRBJ1-2; TRBD1 agrees at 8 bases. The sequences come from peripheral blood, collected on day 0 of MenACWY control vaccination. CDR3 DNA: TGCGCCAGCAGCTTTTCCGGACAGGGCGATGGCTACACCTTC. Translating gives CASSFSGQGDGYTF.